This T cell receptor beta chain stems from a study of blood T cell repertoires in COVID-19. Trimming removed 3 bases at V and 4 bases at J, with 16 bases between. Germline CDR1 reads SGDLS; CDR2 reads YYNGEE. The CDR3 runs 15 residues. Assay: immunoSEQ multiplex PCR; the TCRdb copy retains only in-frame clones and omits some. The sample yields some 200,000 clones, about 88% seen once. The chain carries TRBV9 and TRBJ1-2; D is perhaps TRBD1 (5 bases). The sequence was collected from a man between 35 and 55 years old with active or convalescent COVID-19. The specimen sequenced was peripheral blood. CDR3 loop: CASSARGGVTYGYTF. The CDR3 DNA follows: TGTGCCAGCAGCGCTCGGGGAGGGGTCACCTATGGCTACACCTTC.